The T cell receptor beta chain described here comes from a study of shared clonotypes between healthy human individuals. Study context: Researchers assigned three CD4 naive, three CD4 memory, two CD8 naive and one CD8 memory plate to each donor.

CD45RO-negative, CCR7-positively selected cells formed the naive CD8 fraction, excluding terminally differentiated effector memory CD45RA+ cells. This clone was observed once. Germline trimming cut 8 bases from V and 6 bases from J; bases unmatched to any gene: 8. The CDR3 is made up of 13 amino acids. Germline lookup yields CDR1 SQVTM and CDR2 ANQGSEA. As handled by the study authors: For the immunoSEQ data, sequences were junction-only without quality scores, so filtering differed. Only in-frame clones appear in the TCRdb table, and some are missing; sequencing was by immunoSEQ multiplex PCR. For V, J and clone size, that table is used; D and trimming come from the DNA. Of about 2.2 million clones listed, under 95% are singletons.

The sample was naive CD8+ T cells from PBMCs. The rearrangement uses TRBV29-1 and TRBJ1-2; TRBD1 aligns across 11 bases. The TCR sequence derives from a man between 18 and 35 years old in good health. Some clones in this sample may be carry-over from other donors' samples. For the CDR3, the DNA is TGCAGCACCTCGGGACAGGGGGTCGATGGCTACACCTTC. Amino acids: CSTSGQGVDGYTF.